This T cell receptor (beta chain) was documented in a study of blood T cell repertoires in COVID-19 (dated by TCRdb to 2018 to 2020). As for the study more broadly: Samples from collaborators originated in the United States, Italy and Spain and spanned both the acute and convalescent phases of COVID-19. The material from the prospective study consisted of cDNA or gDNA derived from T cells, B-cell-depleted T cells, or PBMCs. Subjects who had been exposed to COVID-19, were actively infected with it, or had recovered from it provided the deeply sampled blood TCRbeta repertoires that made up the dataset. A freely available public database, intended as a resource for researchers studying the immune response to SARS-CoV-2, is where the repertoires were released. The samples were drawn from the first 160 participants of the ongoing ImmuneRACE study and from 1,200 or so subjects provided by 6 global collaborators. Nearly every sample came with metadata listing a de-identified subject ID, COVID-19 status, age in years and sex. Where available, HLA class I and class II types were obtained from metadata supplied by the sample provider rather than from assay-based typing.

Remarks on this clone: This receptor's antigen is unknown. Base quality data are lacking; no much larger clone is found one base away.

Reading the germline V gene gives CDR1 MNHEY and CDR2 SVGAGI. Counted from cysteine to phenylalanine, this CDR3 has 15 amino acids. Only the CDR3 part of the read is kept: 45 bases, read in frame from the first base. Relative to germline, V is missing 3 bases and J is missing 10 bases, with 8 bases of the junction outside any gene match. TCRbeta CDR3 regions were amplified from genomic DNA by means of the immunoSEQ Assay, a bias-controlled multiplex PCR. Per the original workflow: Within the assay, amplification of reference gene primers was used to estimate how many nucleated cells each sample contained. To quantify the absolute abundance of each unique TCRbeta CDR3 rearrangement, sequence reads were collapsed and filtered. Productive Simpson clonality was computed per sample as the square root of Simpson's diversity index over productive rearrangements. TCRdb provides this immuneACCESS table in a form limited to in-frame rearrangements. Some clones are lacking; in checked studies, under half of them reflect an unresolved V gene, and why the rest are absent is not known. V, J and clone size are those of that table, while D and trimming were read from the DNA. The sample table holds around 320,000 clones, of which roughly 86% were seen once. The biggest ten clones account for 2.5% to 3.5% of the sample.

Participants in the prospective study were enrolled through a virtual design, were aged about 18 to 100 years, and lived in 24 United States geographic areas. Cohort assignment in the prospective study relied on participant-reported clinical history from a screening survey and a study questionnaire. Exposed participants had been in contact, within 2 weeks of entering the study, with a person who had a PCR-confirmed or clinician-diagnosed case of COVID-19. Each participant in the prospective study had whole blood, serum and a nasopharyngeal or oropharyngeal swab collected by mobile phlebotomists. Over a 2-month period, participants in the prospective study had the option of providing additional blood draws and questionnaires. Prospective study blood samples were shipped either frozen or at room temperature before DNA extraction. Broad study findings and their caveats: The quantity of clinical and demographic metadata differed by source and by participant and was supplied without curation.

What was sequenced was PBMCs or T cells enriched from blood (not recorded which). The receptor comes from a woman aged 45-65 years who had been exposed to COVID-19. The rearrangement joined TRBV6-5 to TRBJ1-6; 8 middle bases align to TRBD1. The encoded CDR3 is CASSYRQGLSSPLHF. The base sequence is TGTGCCAGCAGTTATCGACAGGGGCTAAGCTCACCCCTCCACTTT.